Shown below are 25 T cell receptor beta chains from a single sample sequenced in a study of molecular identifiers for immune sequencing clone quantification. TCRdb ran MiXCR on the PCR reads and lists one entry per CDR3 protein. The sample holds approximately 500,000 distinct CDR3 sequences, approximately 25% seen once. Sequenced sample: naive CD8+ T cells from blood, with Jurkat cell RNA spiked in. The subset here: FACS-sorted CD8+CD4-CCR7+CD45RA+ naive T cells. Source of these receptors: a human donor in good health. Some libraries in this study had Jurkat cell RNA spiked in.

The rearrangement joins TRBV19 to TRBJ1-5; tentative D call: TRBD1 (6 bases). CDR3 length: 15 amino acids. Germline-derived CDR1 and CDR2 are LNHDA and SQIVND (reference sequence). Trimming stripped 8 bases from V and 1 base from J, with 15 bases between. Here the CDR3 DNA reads TGTGCCAGTTCCCAAGGCACAGGGAGCAATCAGCCCCAGCATTTT. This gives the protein CASSQGTGSNQPQHF.

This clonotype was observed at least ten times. CDR3 nucleotides: TGTGCCAGCAGTTGGGCCCCCGGGGGCACAGATACGCAGTATTTT. Its protein product is CASSWAPGGTDTQYF. V usage is TRBV27 and J usage is TRBJ2-3, with TRBD2 as a possible D gene (5 bases). With 4 bases removed from V and 1 base from J, the gap between germline ends came to 12 bases. The CDR3 length is 15 residues. Germline values: CDR1 MNHEY, CDR2 SMNVEV (reference sequence).

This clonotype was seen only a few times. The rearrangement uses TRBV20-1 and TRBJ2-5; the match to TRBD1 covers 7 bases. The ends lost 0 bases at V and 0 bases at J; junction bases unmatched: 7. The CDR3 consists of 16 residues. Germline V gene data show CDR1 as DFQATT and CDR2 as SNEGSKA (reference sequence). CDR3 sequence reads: CSARDLDRAYQETQYF. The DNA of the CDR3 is TGCAGTGCTAGAGATCTTGACAGGGCGTACCAAGAGACCCAGTACTTC.

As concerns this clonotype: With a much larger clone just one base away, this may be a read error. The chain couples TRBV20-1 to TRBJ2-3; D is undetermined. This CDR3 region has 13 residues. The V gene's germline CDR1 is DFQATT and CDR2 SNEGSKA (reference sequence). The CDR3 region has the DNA TGCAGTGCTAGAGACGCTCGGGCAGATACGCGGTATTTT. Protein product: CSARDARADTRYF.

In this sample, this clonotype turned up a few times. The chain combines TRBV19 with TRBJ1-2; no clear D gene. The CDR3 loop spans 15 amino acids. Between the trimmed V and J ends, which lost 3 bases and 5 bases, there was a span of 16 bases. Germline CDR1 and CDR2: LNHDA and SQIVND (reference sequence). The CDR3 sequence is CASSIVPYAEYGYTF. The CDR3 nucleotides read TGTGCCAGTAGTATTGTTCCCTACGCGGAGTATGGCTACACCTTC.

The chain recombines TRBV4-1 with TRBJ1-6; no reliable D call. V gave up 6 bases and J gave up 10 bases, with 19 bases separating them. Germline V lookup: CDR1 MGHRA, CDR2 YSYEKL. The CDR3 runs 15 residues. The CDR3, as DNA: TGCGCCAGCAGGCGCGATGGAGTCGGGCAGTCACCCCTCCACTTT. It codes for CASRRDGVGQSPLHF.

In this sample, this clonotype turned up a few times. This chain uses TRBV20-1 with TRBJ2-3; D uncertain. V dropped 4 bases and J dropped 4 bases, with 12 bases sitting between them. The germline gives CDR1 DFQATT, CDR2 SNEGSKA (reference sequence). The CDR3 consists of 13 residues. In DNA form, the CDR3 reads TGCAGTGCTATCCAGCCCCCCCCAGATACGCAGTATTTT. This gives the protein CSAIQPPPDTQYF.

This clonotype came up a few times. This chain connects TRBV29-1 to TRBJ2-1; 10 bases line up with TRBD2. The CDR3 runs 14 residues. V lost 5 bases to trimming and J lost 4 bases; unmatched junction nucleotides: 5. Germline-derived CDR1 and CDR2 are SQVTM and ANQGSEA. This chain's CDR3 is CSVSGTSAYNEQFF. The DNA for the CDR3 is TGCAGCGTTTCTGGGACTAGCGCGTACAATGAGCAGTTCTTC.

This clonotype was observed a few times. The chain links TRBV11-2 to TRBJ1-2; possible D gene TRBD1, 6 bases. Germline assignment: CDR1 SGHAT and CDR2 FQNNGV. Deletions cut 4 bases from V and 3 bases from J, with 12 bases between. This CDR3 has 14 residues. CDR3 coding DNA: TGTGCCAGCAGCTGGGGGCGGGGATACTATGGCTACACCTTC. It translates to CASSWGRGYYGYTF.

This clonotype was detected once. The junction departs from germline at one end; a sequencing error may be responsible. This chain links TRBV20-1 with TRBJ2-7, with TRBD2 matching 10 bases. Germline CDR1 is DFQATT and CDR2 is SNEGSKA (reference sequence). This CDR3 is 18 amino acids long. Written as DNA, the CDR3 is TGCAGTGCAGATCGGACTAGCGGAGGGAAAAGGTTCTCCTACGGGCAGTACTTC. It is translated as CSADRTSGGKRFSYGQYF.

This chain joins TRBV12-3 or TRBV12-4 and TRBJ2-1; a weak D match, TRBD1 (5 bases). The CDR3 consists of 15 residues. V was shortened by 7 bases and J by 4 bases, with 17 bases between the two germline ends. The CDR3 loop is CASTALLGPYNEQFF. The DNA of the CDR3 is TGTGCCAGCACCGCCCTTCTGGGGCCGTACAATGAGCAGTTCTTC.

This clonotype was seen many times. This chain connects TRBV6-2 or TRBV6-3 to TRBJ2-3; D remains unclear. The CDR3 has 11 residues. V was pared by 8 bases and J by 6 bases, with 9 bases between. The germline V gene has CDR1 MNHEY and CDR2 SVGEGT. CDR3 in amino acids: CASGLWDTQYF. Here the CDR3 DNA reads TGTGCCAGCGGATTATGGGATACGCAGTATTTT.

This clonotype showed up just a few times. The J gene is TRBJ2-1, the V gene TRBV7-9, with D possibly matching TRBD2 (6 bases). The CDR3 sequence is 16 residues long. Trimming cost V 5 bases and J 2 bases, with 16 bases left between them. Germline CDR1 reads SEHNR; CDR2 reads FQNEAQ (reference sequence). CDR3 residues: CASSRILGGAYNEQFF. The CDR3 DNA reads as TGTGCCAGCAGCCGGATACTAGGCGGGGCCTACAATGAGCAGTTCTTC. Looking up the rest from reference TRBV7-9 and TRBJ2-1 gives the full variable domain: DTGVSQNPRHKITKRGQNVTFRCDPISEHNRLYWYRQTLGQGPEFLTYFQNEAQLEKSRLLSDRFSAERPKGSFSTLEIQRTEQGDSAMYLCASSRILGGAYNEQFFGPGTRLTVL.

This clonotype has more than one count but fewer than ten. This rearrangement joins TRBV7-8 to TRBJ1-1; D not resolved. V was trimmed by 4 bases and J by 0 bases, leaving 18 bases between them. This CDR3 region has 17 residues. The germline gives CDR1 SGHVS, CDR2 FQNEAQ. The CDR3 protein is CASSSPGGEIMNTEAFF. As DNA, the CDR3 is TGTGCCAGCAGCTCACCTGGTGGGGAGATCATGAACACTGAAGCTTTCTTT.

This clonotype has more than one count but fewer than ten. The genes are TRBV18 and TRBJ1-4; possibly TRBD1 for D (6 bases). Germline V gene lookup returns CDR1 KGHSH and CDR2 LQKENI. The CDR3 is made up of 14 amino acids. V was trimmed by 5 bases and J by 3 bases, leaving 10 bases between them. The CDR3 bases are TGTGCCAGCTCAACCGGACAGCCTAATGAAAAACTGTTTTTT. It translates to CASSTGQPNEKLFF.

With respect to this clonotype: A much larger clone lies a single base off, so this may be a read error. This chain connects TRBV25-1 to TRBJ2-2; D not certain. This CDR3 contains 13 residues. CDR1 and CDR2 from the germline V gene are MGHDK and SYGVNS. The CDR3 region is CDSSEYLAGELFF. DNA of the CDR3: TGTGACAGCAGTGAATATTTGGCCGGGGAGCTGTTTTTT.

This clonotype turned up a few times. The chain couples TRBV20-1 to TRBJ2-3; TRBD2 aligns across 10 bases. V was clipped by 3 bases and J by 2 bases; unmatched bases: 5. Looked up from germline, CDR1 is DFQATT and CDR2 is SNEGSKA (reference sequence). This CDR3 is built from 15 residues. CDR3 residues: CSASLAGVNTDTQYF. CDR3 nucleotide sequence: TGCAGTGCTAGTCTAGCGGGAGTAAACACAGATACGCAGTATTTT.

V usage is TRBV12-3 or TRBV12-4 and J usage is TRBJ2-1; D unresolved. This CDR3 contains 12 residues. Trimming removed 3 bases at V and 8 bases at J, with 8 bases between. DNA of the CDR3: TGTGCCAGCAGTTTGACGGTCCATGAGCAGTTCTTC. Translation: CASSLTVHEQFF.

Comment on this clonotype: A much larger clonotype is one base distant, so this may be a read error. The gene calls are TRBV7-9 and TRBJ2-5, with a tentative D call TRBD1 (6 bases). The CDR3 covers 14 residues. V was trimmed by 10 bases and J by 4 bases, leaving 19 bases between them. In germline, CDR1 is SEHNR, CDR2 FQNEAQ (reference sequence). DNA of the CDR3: TGTGCCACCGAAACAGGGTTCCACGTAGAGACCCAGTACTTC. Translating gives CATETGFHVETQYF.

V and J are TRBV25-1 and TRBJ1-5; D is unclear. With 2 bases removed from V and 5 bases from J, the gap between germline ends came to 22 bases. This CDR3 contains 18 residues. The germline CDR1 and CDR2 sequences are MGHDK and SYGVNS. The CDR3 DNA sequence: TGTGCCAGCAGTGAAGTGACGTTCGCGGGGTTAATTTATCAGCCCCAGCATTTT. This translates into CASSEVTFAGLIYQPQHF. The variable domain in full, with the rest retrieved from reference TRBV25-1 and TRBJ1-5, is EADIYQTPRYLVIGTGKKITLECSQTMGHDKMYWYQQDPGMELHLIHYSYGVNSTEKGDLSSESTVSRIRTEHFPLTLESARPSHTSQYLCASSEVTFAGLIYQPQHFGDGTRLSIL.

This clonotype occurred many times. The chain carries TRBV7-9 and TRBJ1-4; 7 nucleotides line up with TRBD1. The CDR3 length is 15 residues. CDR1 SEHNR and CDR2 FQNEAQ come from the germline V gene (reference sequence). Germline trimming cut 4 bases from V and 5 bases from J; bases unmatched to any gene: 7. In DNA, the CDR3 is TGTGCCAGCAGCTCGACTGGACAGGAAAATGAAAAACTGTTTTTT. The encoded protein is CASSSTGQENEKLFF.

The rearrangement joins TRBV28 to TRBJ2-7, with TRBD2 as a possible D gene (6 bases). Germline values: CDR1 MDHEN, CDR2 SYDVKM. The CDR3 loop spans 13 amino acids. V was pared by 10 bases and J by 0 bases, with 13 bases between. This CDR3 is CATGGADSYEQYF. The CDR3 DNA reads TGTGCCACCGGGGGAGCAGACTCCTACGAGCAGTACTTC.

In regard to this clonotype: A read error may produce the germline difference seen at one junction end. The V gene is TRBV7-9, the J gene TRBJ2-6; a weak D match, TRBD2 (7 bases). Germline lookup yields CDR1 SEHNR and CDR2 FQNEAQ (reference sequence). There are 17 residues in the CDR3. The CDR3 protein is CAGSHGDYRAGANVLTF. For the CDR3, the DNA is TGTGCCGGCAGCCATGGGGACTACAGGGCTGGGGCCAACGTCCTGACTTTC.

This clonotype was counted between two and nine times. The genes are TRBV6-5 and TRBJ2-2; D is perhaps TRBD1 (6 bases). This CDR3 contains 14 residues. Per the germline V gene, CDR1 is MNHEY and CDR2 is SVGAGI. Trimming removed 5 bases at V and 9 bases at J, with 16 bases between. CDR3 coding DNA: TGTGCCAGCAGTGCGTCAGGGGTAGGGTGGGAGCTGTTTTTT. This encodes CASSASGVGWELFF.

The CDR3 coding sequence is TGTGCCAGCAGCTTAGCGGGGGCCAATGAAAAACTGTTTTTT. Translating it yields CASSLAGANEKLFF. This chain joins TRBV7-9 and TRBJ1-4; D is possibly TRBD1 (6 bases). CDR1 and CDR2 from the germline V gene are SEHNR and FQNEAQ (reference sequence). The CDR3 spans 14 residues. Trimming took off 0 bases at V and 5 bases at J, with 7 bases between the two ends. The full variable domain, with the rest looked up from reference TRBV7-9 and TRBJ1-4, is DTGVSQNPRHKITKRGQNVTFRCDPISEHNRLYWYRQTLGQGPEFLTYFQNEAQLEKSRLLSDRFSAERPKGSFSTLEIQRTEQGDSAMYLCASSLAGANEKLFFGSGTQLSVL.